The 24 T cell receptor beta chains reported below all come from one sample, sequenced in a study of CD8 T cells in Susac syndrome. Random hexamers were used to reverse transcribe roughly 0.5 to 1 ug of RNA. TCRdb processed the immunoSEQ multiplex PCR reads anew with MiXCR; each CDR3 protein has one entry. The sample lists 130,000 to 150,000 distinct CDR3 sequences, approximately 96% occurring once. Source material: CD4+ T cells from PBMCs. The source is a human donor with Susac syndrome.

The chain couples TRBV24-1 to TRBJ2-1, with no clear D. The germline CDR1 and CDR2 sequences are KGHDR and SFDVKD. V was cut by 6 bases and J by 10 bases, with 12 bases left in between. This CDR3 has 12 amino acids. The CDR3 spells CATSTLVSEQFF. CDR3 bases: TGTGCCACCAGTACCCTAGTCAGCGAGCAGTTCTTC.

The V and J genes are TRBV3-1 and TRBJ1-2; D remains unclear. The germline V gene encodes CDR1 LGHDT and CDR2 YNNKEL (reference sequence). This CDR3 comprises 11 residues. V lost 1 base, J lost 8 bases, and 5 bases lay in between. The CDR3 nucleotides read TGTGCCAGCAGCCAAGTTGGCGGCTACACCTTC. This gives the protein CASSQVGGYTF.

The rearrangement joins TRBV5-4 to TRBJ2-1; TRBD2 might be the D (6 bases). V was clipped by 0 bases and J by 7 bases, with 14 bases between them. The germline CDR1 and CDR2 sequences are SGHNT and YYREEE (reference sequence). This CDR3 contains 15 residues. CDR3 amino acids: CASSLEAGSGNEQFF. In nucleotides, the CDR3 is TGTGCCAGCAGCTTGGAGGCGGGGAGTGGGAATGAGCAGTTCTTC. Combining the CDR3 with reference TRBV5-4 and TRBJ2-1 gives the whole variable domain ETGVTQSPTHLIKTRGQQVTLRCSSQSGHNTVSWYQQALGQGPQFIFQYYREEENGRGNFPPRFSGLQFPNYSSELNVNALELDDSALYLCASSLEAGSGNEQFFGPGTRLTVL.

The chain employs TRBV2 and TRBJ2-1, with D perhaps matching TRBD2 (5 bases). This CDR3 is 15 amino acids long. Germline V CDR1 and CDR2: SNHLY, FYNNEI. The V gene lost 6 bases and the J gene lost 0 bases, with 12 bases spanning the gap. CDR3 nucleotide sequence: TGTGCCAGCAGCGAACTAGAAAGCTCCTACAATGAGCAGTTCTTC. The encoded protein is CASSELESSYNEQFF.

The chain links TRBV7-9 to TRBJ1-5, with 9 bases aligning to TRBD1. Germline V gene data show CDR1 as SEHNR and CDR2 as FQNEAQ (reference sequence). V lost 6 bases to trimming and J lost 7 bases; unmatched junction nucleotides: 13. CDR3 length: 16 amino acids. This CDR3 is CASSFFRGQGGQPQHF. The DNA for the CDR3 is TGTGCCAGCAGTTTTTTTAGGGGACAGGGAGGGCAGCCCCAGCATTTT.

This clonotype occurred once. The chain recombines TRBV20-1 with TRBJ2-1; 10 bases are shared with TRBD2. Germline values: CDR1 DFQATT, CDR2 SNEGSKA (reference sequence). There are 16 residues in the CDR3. Germline trimming cut 0 bases from V and 9 bases from J; bases unmatched to any gene: 11. The CDR3, as DNA: TGCAGTGCTAGAGATGTAGCGGGAGGCCCAAAGGGTGAGCAGTTCTTC. This translates into CSARDVAGGPKGEQFF.

This rearrangement joins TRBV18 to TRBJ2-7; D gene ambiguous. The CDR3 length is 16 residues. Trimming cost V 5 bases and J 0 bases, with 17 bases left between them. Germline V gene lookup returns CDR1 KGHSH and CDR2 LQKENI. CDR3 bases: TGTGCCAGCTCAGCACAATACCACAGTAGCTCCTACGAGCAGTACTTC. Its translation: CASSAQYHSSSYEQYF.

The chain combines TRBV20-1 with TRBJ2-7, with D possibly being TRBD2 (6 bases). The CDR3 runs 12 residues. Germline CDR1 reads DFQATT; CDR2 reads SNEGSKA (reference sequence). V lost 7 bases and J lost 3, with 13 bases in between. The CDR3 DNA sequence: TGCAGTGTCCCGGGACTCAACTACGAGCAGTACTTC. This gives the protein CSVPGLNYEQYF.

This rearrangement joins TRBV2 to TRBJ2-7; D remains ambiguous. CDR3 length: 12 amino acids. Trimming took 4 bases from V and 3 from J, leaving 7 bases between them. Per germline, CDR1 SNHLY and CDR2 FYNNEI. The CDR3 protein is CASSAEVYEQYF. In DNA, the CDR3 is TGTGCCAGCAGTGCCGAAGTCTACGAGCAGTACTTC.

V usage is TRBV29-1 and J usage is TRBJ2-7; D may be TRBD2 (6 bases). CDR1 and CDR2 from the germline V gene are SQVTM and ANQGSEA. The CDR3 is 13 amino acids. V lost 4 bases and J lost 4, with 14 bases in between. The CDR3: CSVAWGVGYEQYF. The CDR3 DNA reads as TGCAGCGTTGCCTGGGGGGTGGGTTACGAGCAGTACTTC.

V gene TRBV12-3 or TRBV12-4 combines with J gene TRBJ1-1; 10 bases agree with TRBD1. The CDR3 sequence is 14 residues long. The V segment lost 4 bases and the J segment 1 base; nucleotides outside the gene matches: 0. CDR3 sequence reads: CASSWTGGNTEAFF. The CDR3 nucleotides are TGTGCCAGCAGTTGGACAGGGGGGAACACTGAAGCTTTCTTT.

This chain connects TRBV12-3 or TRBV12-4 to TRBJ2-7; D is unclear. Trimming stripped 5 bases from V and 7 bases from J, with 9 bases between. This CDR3 spans 11 amino acids. CDR3 protein: CASSVVREQYF. In DNA form, the CDR3 reads TGTGCCAGCAGTGTGGTTCGGGAGCAGTACTTC.

This clonotype occurred once. The V gene is TRBV5-1, the J gene TRBJ2-7, with 8 bases that match TRBD1. The germline V gene has CDR1 SGHRS and CDR2 YFSETQ. The CDR3 is made up of 13 amino acids. The J segment lost 6 bases and the V segment lost 6 bases, leaving 8 bases of the junction unmatched. CDR3 in amino acids: CASTRTQGGEQYF. The CDR3 DNA follows: TGCGCCAGCACCCGGACACAGGGGGGCGAGCAGTACTTC.

The J gene is TRBJ2-5, the V gene TRBV23-1; possibly TRBD2 for D (7 bases). TRBV23-1 is sorted into the ORF group, with uncertain function. The CDR3 consists of 20 residues. Deletions cut 0 bases from V and 0 bases from J, with 23 bases between. CDR3 in DNA: TGCGCCAGCAGTCAATCGCCCCCCGGTGGGGGGGGCGGCTACCAAGAGACCCAGTACTTC. Its protein is CASSQSPPGGGGGYQETQYF.

As to this clonotype: Its ends do not fully match the called genes, so a read error is possible. The chain recombines TRBV7-7 with TRBJ2-5, with D maybe TRBD1 (5 bases). The CDR3 consists of 13 residues. CDR1 is SSHAT and CDR2 is FNYEAQ in the germline V gene (reference sequence). The CDR3: CASSPGFRETQYF. The CDR3 nucleotides read TGTGCTAGCAGCCCAGGGTTTCGGGAGACCCAGTACTTC. Complete variable domain (other parts from reference TRBV7-7 and TRBJ2-5): GAGVSQSPRYKVTKRGQDVTLRCDPISSHATLYWYQQALGQGPEFLTYFNYEAQPDKSGLPSDRFSAERPEGSISTLTIQRTEQRDSAMYRCASSPGFRETQYFGPGTRLLVL.

This clonotype was observed once. For the CDR3, the DNA is TGCAGTGTTGCGGGGGCTGGGGCTAACTATGGCTACACCTTC. It yields the protein CSVAGAGANYGYTF. The genes are TRBV20-1 and TRBJ1-2; a possible D gene is TRBD1 (6 bases). The length of the CDR3 is 14 residues. The germline CDR1 and CDR2 sequences are DFQATT and SNEGSKA (reference sequence). V lost 7 bases, J lost 0 bases, and 15 bases lay in between.

The chain uses TRBV20-1 and TRBJ2-3; 10 bases map to TRBD1. Unmatched junction bases numbered 3, after V lost 8 bases and J lost 1 base. In germline, CDR1 is DFQATT, CDR2 SNEGSKA (reference sequence). This CDR3 contains 13 residues. The CDR3 sequence: CSLTGGGTDTQYF. The CDR3 DNA reads TGCAGTCTGACAGGGGGCGGCACAGATACGCAGTATTTT.

This clonotype was seen a single time. The rearrangement uses TRBV4-1 and TRBJ1-1; D remains ambiguous. This CDR3 region has 14 residues. Germline CDR1 and CDR2: MGHRA and YSYEKL. V was pared by 1 base and J by 1 base, with 7 bases between. This CDR3 reads CASSQVHTNTEAFF. In DNA form, the CDR3 reads TGCGCCAGCAGCCAAGTCCACACGAACACTGAAGCTTTCTTT.

CDR3 sequence: CASSQERGSGGDTQYF. Here the CDR3 DNA reads TGTGCCAGCAGCCAAGAGCGGGGTAGCGGGGGAGATACGCAGTATTTT. V usage is TRBV4-2 and J usage is TRBJ2-3, with 9 nucleotides matching TRBD2. This CDR3 spans 16 amino acids. After removal of 0 bases from V and 5 bases from J, the junction contained 6 bases not matched to a gene. Looked up from germline, CDR1 is LGHNA and CDR2 is YNFKEQ.

The chain links TRBV2 to TRBJ2-1; D uncertain. Germline V gene data show CDR1 as SNHLY and CDR2 as FYNNEI. V gave up 11 bases and J gave up 7 bases, with 18 bases separating them. The CDR3 runs 13 residues. The CDR3 loop reads CAGQYSNRNEQFF. CDR3 DNA sequence: TGTGCCGGCCAGTACAGTAATCGTAATGAGCAGTTCTTC.

This sequence joins TRBV20-1 and TRBJ2-5, with 8 bases lining up with TRBD2. With 6 bases clipped from V and 4 bases from J, the junction kept 10 bases outside the gene matches. CDR3 size: 14 residues. The germline CDR1 and CDR2 sequences are DFQATT and SNEGSKA (reference sequence). CDR3 region: CSAGAGARGETQYF. The CDR3 DNA is TGCAGTGCGGGAGCGGGGGCCAGAGGAGAGACCCAGTACTTC.

In its sample, this clonotype was seen once. V is TRBV19 and J is TRBJ1-1, with no clear D. The germline V and J ends were trimmed by 4 bases and 1 base, with 10 bases remaining between them. Germline V CDR1 and CDR2: LNHDA, SQIVND (reference sequence). The CDR3 has 14 residues. This chain's CDR3 is CASSKRTENTEAFF. CDR3 in DNA: TGTGCCAGTAGTAAACGGACGGAGAACACTGAAGCTTTCTTT. The full variable domain, in which reference TRBV19 and TRBJ1-1 provide the parts outside the CDR3, is DGGITQSPKYLFRKEGQNVTLSCEQNLNHDAMYWYRQDPGQGLRLIYYSQIVNDFQKGDIAEGYSVSREKKESFPLTVTSAQKNPTAFYLCASSKRTENTEAFFGQGTRLTVV.

This clonotype was found once. The rearrangement links TRBV6-6 to TRBJ2-1; tentative D call: TRBD1 (6 bases). V was trimmed by 0 bases and J by 6 bases, leaving 9 bases between them. Germline CDR1 MNHNY, CDR2 SVGAGI (reference sequence). The CDR3 spans 14 residues. The CDR3 region has the DNA TGTGCCAGCAGTTACTCACAGGGTTCCAATGAGCAGTTCTTC. It codes for CASSYSQGSNEQFF.

The V and J genes are TRBV2 and TRBJ1-5; D possibly corresponds to TRBD1 (6 bases). The ends were cut back, 6 bases at V and 4 bases at J, with 10 bases in the middle. Per germline, CDR1 SNHLY and CDR2 FYNNEI. This CDR3 spans 13 amino acids. DNA for the CDR3: TGTGCCAGCAGGCGACAGGCTAATCAGCCCCAGCATTTT. Its translation: CASRRQANQPQHF.